The 17 T cell receptor beta chains below were found in one sample sequenced in a study of blood T cell repertoires in COVID-19. The protocol was immunoSEQ multiplex PCR, while the TCRdb copy is restricted to in-frame clones and leaves out a portion. The profile shows more than 200,000 clones, 80% to 90% of them singletons. Sequencing used peripheral blood. All receptors derive from a man older than 75 with acute or convalescent COVID-19.

The chain links TRBV29-1 to TRBJ2-2; 7 positions agree with TRBD2. The CDR3 is 14 amino acids. Germline lookup yields CDR1 SQVTM and CDR2 ANQGSEA. V trimming: 7 bases; J trimming: 0 bases; junction bases outside the gene matches: 5. CDR3 coding DNA: TGCAGCGCGCAGCGGGGCGCGAACACCGGGGAGCTGTTTTTT. It yields the protein CSAQRGANTGELFF.

The chain joins TRBV7-2 to TRBJ1-5, with TRBD1 matching over 9 bases. The trim removed 5 bases at V and 5 bases at J, leaving 7 bases unmatched. CDR1 is SGHTA and CDR2 is FQGNSA in the germline V gene. The CDR3 length is 15 residues. DNA of the CDR3: TGTGCCAGCAGCCCGGGACAGGGTCATGATCAGCCCCAGCATTTT. The encoded protein is CASSPGQGHDQPQHF.

This clone appeared a single time. One junction end does not reproduce the germline sequence, and a read error may be involved. This chain joins TRBV7-7 and TRBJ2-1, with D tentatively TRBD1 (5 bases). CDR3 length: 15 amino acids. CDR1 and CDR2 (germline): SSHAT, FNYEAQ (reference sequence). The chain's CDR3 is CASSLGQGTHNEQFF. The CDR3 nucleotides read TGTGCTAGCAGCTTAGGGCAGGGAACACACAATGAGCAGTTCTTC.

The chain couples TRBV18 to TRBJ1-6, with D possibly TRBD1 on 5 matching bases. Germline V lookup: CDR1 KGHSH, CDR2 LQKENI. The V and J ends lost 3 bases and 8 bases respectively, with 14 bases between them. The CDR3 is made up of 15 amino acids. CDR3 protein: CASSPMVQGDSPLHF. CDR3 in DNA: TGTGCCAGCTCACCGATGGTCCAAGGGGATTCACCCCTCCACTTT.

This rearrangement joins TRBV5-1 to TRBJ2-3; 9 bases align to TRBD1. CDR1 and CDR2 from the germline V gene are SGHRS and YFSETQ. The CDR3 covers 15 residues. Germline trimming cut 3 bases from V and 3 bases from J; bases unmatched to any gene: 5. The CDR3 DNA sequence: TGCGCCAGCAGCTCAGGACAGGGGTGGACAGATACGCAGTATTTT. Translating it yields CASSSGQGWTDTQYF.

This rearrangement joins TRBV5-5 to TRBJ1-3; the match to TRBD1 covers 7 bases. Germline values: CDR1 SGHKS, CDR2 YYEKEE (reference sequence). Trimming at V came to 4 bases and at J to 0 bases, leaving 7 bases not matched to a gene. There are 16 residues in the CDR3. Here the CDR3 reads CASSPRGDSSGNTIYF. In nucleotides, the CDR3 is TGTGCCAGCAGCCCCAGGGGGGACTCCTCTGGAAACACCATATATTTT.

This clone was detected once. This chain uses TRBV5-1 with TRBJ1-5; a weak D match, TRBD1 (6 bases). The CDR3 covers 15 residues. The germline V and J ends were trimmed by 0 bases and 4 bases, with 11 bases remaining between them. Per the germline V gene, CDR1 is SGHRS and CDR2 is YFSETQ. In DNA, the CDR3 is TGCGCCAGCAGCTTGGTGCCAGGGACAAATCAGCCCCAGCATTTT. It encodes CASSLVPGTNQPQHF.

This clone was detected only a few times. The chain uses TRBV28 and TRBJ2-1, with 14 nucleotides matching TRBD2. CDR3 size: 14 residues. The germline CDR1 and CDR2 sequences are MDHEN and SYDVKM. V was pared by 8 bases and J by 10 bases, with 7 bases of the junction left unmatched. CDR3 protein: CASRGLAGAEEQFF. For the CDR3, the DNA is TGTGCCAGCCGGGGACTAGCGGGGGCGGAGGAGCAGTTCTTC.

This clone has a single count. This chain uses TRBV19 with TRBJ1-6; D is undetermined. The CDR3 consists of 13 residues. CDR1 LNHDA and CDR2 SQIVND come from the germline V gene (reference sequence). V lost 0 bases to trimming and J lost 9 bases, with 6 bases between them. CDR3 sequence (DNA): TGTGCCAGTAGTATAGACGAGGGTTCACCCCTCCACTTT. Translating gives CASSIDEGSPLHF.

The chain uses TRBV18 and TRBJ2-2; TRBD2 agrees at 7 bases. Germline V gives CDR1 KGHSH, CDR2 LQKENI. J was trimmed by 7 bases and V by 0 bases; bases with no gene match: 8. The CDR3 consists of 16 residues. CDR3 in amino acids: CASSPPGAGLSGELFF. CDR3 in DNA: TGTGCCAGCTCACCACCCGGAGCGGGGTTGAGCGGGGAGCTGTTTTTT.

J is TRBJ2-7 and V is TRBV7-9, with D perhaps TRBD1 (6 bases). The CDR3 is 14 amino acids. Germline V gives CDR1 SEHNR, CDR2 FQNEAQ (reference sequence). Trimming left V 5 bases short and J 2 bases short, with 13 bases between. This CDR3 reads CASSPITGTYEQYF. CDR3 coding DNA: TGTGCCAGCAGCCCCATTACAGGGACCTACGAGCAGTACTTC.

As DNA, the CDR3 is TGTGCCTGGCTAAACACTGAAGCTTTCTTT. It specifies CAWLNTEAFF. The genes are TRBV30 and TRBJ1-1; D is undetermined. The CDR3 loop spans 10 amino acids. CDR1 and CDR2 (germline): GTSNPN, SVGIG (reference sequence). The ends were cut back, 5 bases at V and 2 bases at J, with 3 bases in the middle. Drawing the rest from reference TRBV30 and TRBJ1-1, the complete variable domain is SQTIHQWPATLVQPVGSPLSLECTVEGTSNPNLYWYRQAAGRGLQLLFYSVGIGQISSEVPQNLSASRPQDRQFILSSKKLLLSDSGFYLCAWLNTEAFFGQGTRLTVV.

The rearrangement uses TRBV10-3 and TRBJ1-1; D is perhaps TRBD1 (6 bases). Germline CDR1 reads ENHRY; CDR2 reads SYGVKD. The CDR3 is 15 amino acids. The V end lost 6 bases, the J end lost 4 bases, and 18 bases lay between the germline ends. CDR3 bases: TGTGCCATCAGGGAGCAGGGGATTACGGGCACTGAAGCTTTCTTT. Protein product: CAIREQGITGTEAFF.

This clone occurred a few times. This chain uses TRBV5-4 with TRBJ1-1; perhaps TRBD1 as D (6 bases). V was pared by 3 bases and J by 5 bases, with 14 bases between. Germline CDR1 SGHNT, CDR2 YYREEE (reference sequence). This CDR3 is built from 14 residues. CDR3 coding DNA: TGTGCCAGCAGCTCTCCAGACAGGAATACTGAAGCTTTCTTT. It specifies CASSSPDRNTEAFF.

The V call is TRBV2, the J call TRBJ1-4; tentatively, D is TRBD1 (5 bases). Germline lookup yields CDR1 SNHLY and CDR2 FYNNEI. Trimming cost V 1 base and J 1 base, with 10 bases left between them. CDR3 size: 16 residues. The DNA of the CDR3 is TGTGCCAGCAGTGAAGGTAAGGGGTTAACTAATGAAAAACTGTTTTTT. This sequence encodes CASSEGKGLTNEKLFF. Together with reference TRBV2 and TRBJ1-4, the CDR3 gives the full variable domain: EPEVTQTPSHQVTQMGQEVILRCVPISNHLYFYWYRQILGQKVEFLVSFYNNEISEKSEIFDDQFSVERPDGSNFTLKIRSTKLEDSAMYFCASSEGKGLTNEKLFFGSGTQLSVL.

The chain carries TRBV13 and TRBJ1-1; 7 bases map to TRBD1. Germline CDR1 PRHDT, CDR2 FYEKMQ (reference sequence). The CDR3 length is 14 residues. Trimming removed 6 bases from V and 4 bases from J; junction bases left unmatched: 8. The CDR3 nucleotides read TGTGCCAGCAGGAAGGGGGCGCGCCCCACTGAAGCTTTCTTT. The encoded protein is CASRKGARPTEAFF.

The chain links TRBV18 to TRBJ1-6, with 9 bases aligning to TRBD1. This CDR3 spans 16 amino acids. Germline V gene lookup returns CDR1 KGHSH and CDR2 LQKENI. The V segment lost 2 bases and the J segment 7 bases; nucleotides outside the gene matches: 6. CDR3 in amino acids: CASSPTDRGSNSPLHF. CDR3 nucleotide sequence: TGTGCCAGCTCACCAACGGACAGGGGTAGCAATTCACCCCTCCACTTT.